This T cell receptor beta chain is from a study of CD8 T cells in Susac syndrome. TCR beta sequencing covered blood CD8+ and CD4+ T cells. Relapsing-remitting disease, either stable or active, was present in the treatment-naive patients who were the multiple sclerosis controls. Negative isolation yielded CD8+ and CD4+ T cells; FACS enriched TEMRA cells. An amount of RNA that ranged from roughly 0.5 to 1 ug was reverse transcribed with random hexamers. TCR beta CDR3 was amplified by immunoSEQ multiplex PCR. This amplification extended across 54 Vbeta and 13 Jbeta segments. TCRdb used MiXCR to reprocess the immunoSEQ multiplex PCR reads, holding one entry per CDR3 protein. The data hold more than 200,000 distinct CDR3 sequences, with around nine tenths observed a single time. This receptor was taken from a human donor with multiple sclerosis. The source material was CD8+ T cells from PBMCs.

In nucleotides, the CDR3 is TGTGCCAGCAGTCCGACGGTGTACGAGCAGTACTTC. It yields the protein CASSPTVYEQYF. The chain employs TRBV5-8 and TRBJ2-7; D ambiguous. The CDR3 has 12 amino acids. Trimming stripped 5 bases from V and 4 bases from J, with 10 bases between. Germline lookup yields CDR1 SGHTS and CDR2 YDEGEE.